The 4 T cell receptor beta chains given below trace back to one sample, sequenced in a study of cytomegalovirus exposure and HLA in healthy donors. 60 Vbeta and 13 Jbeta primers were used in PCR. Assay used: immunoSEQ multiplex PCR; TCRdb lists only in-frame clones, some missing. The sample has 100,000 to 150,000 clones, 81% seen once; the top ten hold around 4%. The sequenced sample consisted of PBMCs. The receptors here all came from a man between 18 and 29 years old in good health and CMV-seropositive.

The chain combines TRBV4-3 with TRBJ2-7; tentative D call: TRBD1 (6 bases). The CDR3 is 15 residues long. Per germline, CDR1 LGHNA and CDR2 YSLEER. Trimming took off 1 base at V and 4 bases at J, with 14 bases between the two ends. CDR3: CASSQVGGQGYEQYF. The CDR3 bases are TGCGCCAGCAGCCAAGTTGGGGGCCAGGGATACGAGCAGTACTTC.

As concerns this clone: A junction boundary mismatches the germline segment, possibly from a read error. The chain combines TRBV7-9 with TRBJ2-3, with a tentative D call TRBD2 (7 bases). This CDR3 is built from 17 residues. Germline CDR1 is SEHNR and CDR2 is FQNEAQ (reference sequence). The CDR3 is CSSSPSGGGPSTDTQYF. CDR3 nucleotides: TGTTCCAGCAGTCCCTCGGGGGGCGGACCTAGCACAGATACGCAGTATTTT.

The chain uses TRBV25-1 and TRBJ1-1; D is unclear. This CDR3 is 16 amino acids long. The V gene lost 5 bases and the J gene lost 0 bases, with 16 bases spanning the gap. Germline CDR1 reads MGHDK; CDR2 reads SYGVNS. The CDR3 DNA reads TGTGCCAGCAGTCATGCGGAGTGGGGAGTGAACACTGAAGCTTTCTTT. This sequence encodes CASSHAEWGVNTEAFF.

The chain is built from TRBV9 and TRBJ1-5; possibly TRBD1 for D (5 bases). The CDR3 is made up of 16 amino acids. Germline values: CDR1 SGDLS, CDR2 YYNGEE. In DNA form, the CDR3 reads TGTGCTAAGTATGGGGGTAGGCCGGTCGGGGGTCAGCCCCAGCATTTT. The encoded protein is CAKYGGRPVGGQPQHF.